Only one count was recorded for the clone carrying this T cell receptor beta chain. This sample is drawn from a study of blood T cell repertoires in COVID-19. Study details: Samples of COVID-19 (acute and convalescent) were obtained from the United States, Italy and Spain.

Per the original data handling: Reference gene primer amplification in the assay estimated nucleated cell counts. Assay used: immunoSEQ multiplex PCR; TCRdb lists only in-frame clones, some missing. The V and J calls and clone size come from that table; D and trimming were worked out from the DNA. The table records more than 45,000 clones, 83% of them present only once. The sequence derives from a man older than 75 in a cohort sampled during active COVID-19. The sample comprised peripheral blood.

CDR3 coding DNA: TGTGCCAGCAGCCAAAAAACCGGGGAGCTGTTTTTT. This gives the protein CASSQKTGELFF. The J gene is TRBJ2-2, the V gene TRBV7-9, with D uncertain. CDR3 length equals 12 residues. The V gene lost 5 bases and the J gene lost 5 bases, with 6 bases spanning the gap. Per the germline V gene, CDR1 is SEHNR and CDR2 is FQNEAQ (reference sequence). The full variable domain, completed using reference TRBV7-9 and TRBJ2-2, is DTGVSQNPRHKITKRGQNVTFRCDPISEHNRLYWYRQTLGQGPEFLTYFQNEAQLEKSRLLSDRFSAERPKGSFSTLEIQRTEQGDSAMYLCASSQKTGELFFGEGSRLTVL.